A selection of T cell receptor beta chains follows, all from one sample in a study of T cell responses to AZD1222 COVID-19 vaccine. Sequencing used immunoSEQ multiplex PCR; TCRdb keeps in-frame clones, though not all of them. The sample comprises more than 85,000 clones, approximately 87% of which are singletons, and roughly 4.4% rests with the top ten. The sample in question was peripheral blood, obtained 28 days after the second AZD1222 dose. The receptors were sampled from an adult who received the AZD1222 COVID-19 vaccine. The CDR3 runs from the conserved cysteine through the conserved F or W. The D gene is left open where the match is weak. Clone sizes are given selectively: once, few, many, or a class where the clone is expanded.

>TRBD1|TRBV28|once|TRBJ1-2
TGTGCCAGCAGTCCCCAACGACAGGGCAACTATGGCTACACCTTC
CASSPQRQGNYGYTF
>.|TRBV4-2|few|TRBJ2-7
TGTGCCAGCAGCCAAGATGCCTACGAGCAGTACTTC
CASSQDAYEQYF
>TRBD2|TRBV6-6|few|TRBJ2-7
TGTGCCAGCAGTAGACTAGCGGGAGGCGTTGAGCAGTACTTC
CASSRLAGGVEQYF
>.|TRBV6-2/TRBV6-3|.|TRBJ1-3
TGTGCCAGCAGTTACGGTGGCAGTACTGGAAACACCATATATTTT
CASSYGGSTGNTIYF
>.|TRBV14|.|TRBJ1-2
TGTGCCAGCAGAGCGGGAATGGGCGTTAGGTCTGGCTACACCTTC
CASRAGMGVRSGYTF
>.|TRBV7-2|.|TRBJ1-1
TGTGCCAGCAGTCAACAGGGATGGGGCACTGAAGCTTTCTTT
CASSQQGWGTEAFF
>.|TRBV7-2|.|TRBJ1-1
TGTGCCAGCAGCTTATCTCTGCAGGACACTGAAGCTTTCTTT
CASSLSLQDTEAFF
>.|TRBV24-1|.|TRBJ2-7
TGTGCCACCAGTGACCAGGGTTTCGAGCAGTACTTC
CATSDQGFEQYF
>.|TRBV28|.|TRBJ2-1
TGTGCCAGCAGTTTACCTGACAGGTACAATGAGCAGTTCTTC
CASSLPDRYNEQFF
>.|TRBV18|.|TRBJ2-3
TGTGCCAGCTCAAGCTCAATAGGAGATACGCAGTATTTT
CASSSSIGDTQYF
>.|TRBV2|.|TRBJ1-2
TGTGCCAGCAGCATGGGGACTAGGGGCTACACCTTC
CASSMGTRGYTF
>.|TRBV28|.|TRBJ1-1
TGTGCCAGCAGTTCCCCATTCGGGGAGAAAAAATTGGCTTTCTTT
CASSSPFGEKKLAFF
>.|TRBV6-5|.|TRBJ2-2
TGTGCCAGCAGTAAGGGTATCGGGGAGCTGTTTTTT
CASSKGIGELFF
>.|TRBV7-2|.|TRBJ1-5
TGTGCCAGCAGCGAGGGGTCCAAAGGCAATCAGCCCCAGCATTTT
CASSEGSKGNQPQHF
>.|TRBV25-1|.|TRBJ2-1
TGTGCCAGCAGTGAATTGCTGACCAATGAGCAGTTCTTC
CASSELLTNEQFF
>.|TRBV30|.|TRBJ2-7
TGTGCCTGGAGCCGGGACCGTTTACGGTCGCAGTACTTC
CAWSRDRLRSQYF
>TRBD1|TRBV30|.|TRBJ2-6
TGTGCCTGGCACCGGGACAGGGGGCGCTCTGGGGCCAACGTCCTGACTTTC
CAWHRDRGRSGANVLTF
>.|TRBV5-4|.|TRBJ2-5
TGTGCCAGCAGCTTCAAACGGAGTCAAGAGACCCAGTACTTC
CASSFKRSQETQYF
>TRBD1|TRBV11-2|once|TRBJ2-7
TGTGCCAGCAGCTCCGAGGACAGGGGAAGTTCCAACGAGCAGTACTTC
CASSSEDRGSSNEQYF
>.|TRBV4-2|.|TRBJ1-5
TGTGCCAGCAGCCAAGAAGACGGAGAAGCTCAGCCCCAGCATTTT
CASSQEDGEAQPQHF
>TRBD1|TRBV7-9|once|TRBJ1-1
TGTGCCAGCAGCTTAGGGACAGGGTTCCTTGGAAATCTACCTGAAGCTTTCTTT
CASSLGTGFLGNLPEAFF
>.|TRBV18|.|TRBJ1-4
TGTGCCAGCTCACCACCGTCAACTAATGAAAAACTGTTTTTT
CASSPPSTNEKLFF
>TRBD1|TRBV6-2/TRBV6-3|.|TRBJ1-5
TGTGCCAGCAGTGCACAGGGGGTGAGCAATCAGCCCCAGCATTTT
CASSAQGVSNQPQHF
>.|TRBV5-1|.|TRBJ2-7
TGCGCCAGCAGCCTAGGACAGATAAACTACGAGCAGTACTTC
CASSLGQINYEQYF
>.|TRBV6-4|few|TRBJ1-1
TGTGCCAGCAGTGAGGGACCACAGGGTAGGGCTTTCTTT
CASSEGPQGRAFF
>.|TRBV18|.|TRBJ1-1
TGTGCCAGCTCACCACCGTTGGGGCGGAACACTGAAGCTTTCTTT
CASSPPLGRNTEAFF